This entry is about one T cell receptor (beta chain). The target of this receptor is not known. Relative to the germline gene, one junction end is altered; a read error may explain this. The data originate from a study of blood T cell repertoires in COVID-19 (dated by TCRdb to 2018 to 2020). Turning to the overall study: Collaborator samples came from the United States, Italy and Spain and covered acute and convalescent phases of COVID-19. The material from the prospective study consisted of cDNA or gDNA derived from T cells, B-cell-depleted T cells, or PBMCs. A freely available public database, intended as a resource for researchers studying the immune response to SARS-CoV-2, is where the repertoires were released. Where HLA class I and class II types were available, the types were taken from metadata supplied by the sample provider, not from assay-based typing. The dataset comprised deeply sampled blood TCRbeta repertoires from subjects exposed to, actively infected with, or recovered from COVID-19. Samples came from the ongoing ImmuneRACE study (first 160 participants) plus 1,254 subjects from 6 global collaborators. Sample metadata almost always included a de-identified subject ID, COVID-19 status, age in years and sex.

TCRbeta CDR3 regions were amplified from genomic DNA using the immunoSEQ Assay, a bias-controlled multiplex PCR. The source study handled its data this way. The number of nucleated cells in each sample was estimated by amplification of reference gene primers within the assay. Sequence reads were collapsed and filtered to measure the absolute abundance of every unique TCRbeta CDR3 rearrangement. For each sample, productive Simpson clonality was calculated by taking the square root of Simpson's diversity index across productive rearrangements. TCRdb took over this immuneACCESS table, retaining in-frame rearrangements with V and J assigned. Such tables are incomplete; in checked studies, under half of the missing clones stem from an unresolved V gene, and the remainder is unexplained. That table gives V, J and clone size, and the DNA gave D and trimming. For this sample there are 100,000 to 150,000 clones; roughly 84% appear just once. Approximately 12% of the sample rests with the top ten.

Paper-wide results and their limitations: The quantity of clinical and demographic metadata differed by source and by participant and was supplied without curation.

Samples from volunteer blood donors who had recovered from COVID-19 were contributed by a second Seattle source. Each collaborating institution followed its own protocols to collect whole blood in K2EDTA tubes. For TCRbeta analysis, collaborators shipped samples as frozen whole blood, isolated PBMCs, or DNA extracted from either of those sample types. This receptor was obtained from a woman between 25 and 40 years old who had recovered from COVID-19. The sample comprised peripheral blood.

The DNA sequence is as follows: TGTGCCAGCAGCCCCAGACGGGGGGGGAATTCGCCCCTCCACTTT. This translates into CASSPRRGGNSPLHF. The V and J segments used are TRBV11-2 and TRBJ1-6, and the D gene may be TRBD1, 5 bases matching. In the germline V gene, CDR1 corresponds to SGHAT and CDR2 to FQNNGV. The CDR3 runs 15 amino acids, cysteine and phenylalanine included. Just the 45-base CDR3 DNA is kept, in frame starting at base 1.